This T cell receptor (beta chain) comes out of a study of blood T cells in healthy people across ages. The CDR3 extends over 16 amino acids. The germline V and J ends were trimmed by 4 bases and 0 bases, with 14 bases remaining between them. Germline V lookup: CDR1 SGHDN, CDR2 FVKESK. For the second PCR, which ran for 7 to 11 cycles, a sample-barcoded 5' primer and a J-beta primer mix were used. TCRdb called the 5' RACE reads again in MiXCR, with one record for every CDR3 protein. The sample has some 780,000 distinct CDR3 sequences; around 50% are singletons. Input material: blood. This receptor was taken from a middle-aged man in good health. This chain joins TRBV14 and TRBJ2-3; no clear D gene. DNA of the CDR3: TGTGCCAGCAGCCCGGTTACTCGTTACAGCACAGATACGCAGTATTTT. Amino acids: CASSPVTRYSTDTQYF.